These T cell receptor beta chains were read from a single sample in a study of blood T cell repertoires in COVID-19. TCRdb's copy holds only in-frame clones and misses some; the assay was immunoSEQ multiplex PCR. The table includes some 83,000 clones, around 80% detected once. Sequences were obtained from peripheral blood. The receptors derive from a human donor in a cohort sampled during active COVID-19. CDR3s include the opening cysteine and the closing phenylalanine or tryptophan. The D gene is left open where the match is weak.

TRBV28,TRBD1,CASNDRGRLYGYTF
TRBV2,TRBD1,CASTRTGAKNGYTF
TRBV29-1,TRBD1,CSVTTGVTEAFF
TRBV5-1,TRBD1,CASSLDRDSRERGYTF
TRBV5-5,.,CASSSGQRVDSGNTIYF
TRBV6-5,TRBD1,CASTPAGGFYGYTF
TRBV18,.,CASSNLPPLRGRYEQYF
TRBV18,TRBD1,CASSARQGSQETQYF
TRBV6-2/TRBV6-3,TRBD1,CASSRQGQGNGYTF
TRBV2,.,CASRRGGIVDQPQHF
TRBV10-3,.,CAISDRGPGANVLTF
TRBV19,TRBD2,CASSIKLAGSSRTSTDTQYF
TRBV5-1,TRBD1,CASSPTTGENSPLHF
TRBV19,.,CASSGLRTDTQYF
TRBV30,TRBD2,CAWSRTSGGMNTGELFF
TRBV5-1,TRBD2,CASSLVAGGSNTDTQYF
TRBV3-1/TRBV3-2,TRBD1,CASSQGQSTGELFF
TRBV11-2,.,CASSPDINTGELFF
TRBV3-1/TRBV3-2,.,CASSQASGRSHTQYF
TRBV5-1,TRBD2,CASSKTSGGAVDTQYF
TRBV7-3,TRBD1,CASSTGTGGETQYF
TRBV2,TRBD1,CASTQGYYGYTF
TRBV7-9,.,CASSKGSNTEAFF
TRBV7-9,TRBD1,CASSLGQTDNEKLFF
TRBV3-1/TRBV3-2,TRBD2,CASRGLAGTNEQFF
TRBV18,TRBD1,CASSPGTATYF
TRBV5-4,.,CASSLDLGGGGHF
TRBV14,TRBD1,CASSYGQGPHNEQFF
TRBV28,TRBD1,CASSLTGGALLYTF
TRBV12-3/TRBV12-4,.,CASKATVNEKLFF
TRBV5-1,TRBD1,CASRTGDEKLFF
TRBV6-5,.,CASSYPRGTDYEQYF
TRBV18,TRBD1,CASSLGQANTEAFF
TRBV5-1,.,CASSPGGMNTEAFF
TRBV2,.,CASSQTGNTGELFF
TRBV7-9,.,CASSFVRSGNTIYF
TRBV3-1/TRBV3-2,TRBD2,CASSLLAGRGWQYF
TRBV18,.,CASSPAQNEPQHF
TRBV5-1,TRBD2,CASSLSGGVTGELFF
TRBV28,TRBD1,CASSLSVRNRGRLNTEAFF
TRBV19,.,CASSIWAGGIYEQYF
TRBV2,TRBD1,CASSETGTGYNEQFF
TRBV11-2,.,CASSPPFWAKTNTIYF
TRBV27,.,CASSRGGGGVGWNTGELFF
TRBV4-1,TRBD1,CASSPRDRVGDEKLFF
TRBV19,TRBD1,CASSRQGLTEAFF